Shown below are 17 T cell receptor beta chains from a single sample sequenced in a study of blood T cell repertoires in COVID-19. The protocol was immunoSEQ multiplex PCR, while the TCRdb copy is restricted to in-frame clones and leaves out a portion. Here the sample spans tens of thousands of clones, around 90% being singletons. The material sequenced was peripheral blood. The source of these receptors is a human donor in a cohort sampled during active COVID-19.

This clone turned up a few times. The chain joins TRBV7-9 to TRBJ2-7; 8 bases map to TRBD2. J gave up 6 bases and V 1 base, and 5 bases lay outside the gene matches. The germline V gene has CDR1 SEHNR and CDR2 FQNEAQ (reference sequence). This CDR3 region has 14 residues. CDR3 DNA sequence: TGTGCCAGCAGCTTAGGGGGACTAGGCGGCGAGCAGTACTTC. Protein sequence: CASSLGGLGGEQYF.

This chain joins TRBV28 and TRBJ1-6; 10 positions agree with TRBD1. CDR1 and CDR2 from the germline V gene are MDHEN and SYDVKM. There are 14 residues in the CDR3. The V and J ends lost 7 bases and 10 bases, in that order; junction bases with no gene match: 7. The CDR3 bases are TGTGCCAGCAACTCCGGGACAGGGGCCTCACCCCTCCACTTT. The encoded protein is CASNSGTGASPLHF.

Here the CDR3 reads CASRAGVGTEAFF. The DNA of the CDR3 is TGTGCCAGCCGCGCAGGGGTGGGCACTGAAGCTTTCTTT. This chain joins TRBV27 and TRBJ1-1; possible D gene TRBD1, 6 bases. The length of the CDR3 is 13 residues. Trimming took 8 bases from V and 4 from J, leaving 14 bases between them. The germline V gene encodes CDR1 MNHEY and CDR2 SMNVEV (reference sequence).

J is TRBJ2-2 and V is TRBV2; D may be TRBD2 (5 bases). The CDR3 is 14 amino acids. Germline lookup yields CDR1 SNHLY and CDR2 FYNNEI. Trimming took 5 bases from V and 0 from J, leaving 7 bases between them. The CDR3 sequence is CASSSGPNTGELFF. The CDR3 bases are TGTGCCAGCAGTAGCGGACCGAACACCGGGGAGCTGTTTTTT.

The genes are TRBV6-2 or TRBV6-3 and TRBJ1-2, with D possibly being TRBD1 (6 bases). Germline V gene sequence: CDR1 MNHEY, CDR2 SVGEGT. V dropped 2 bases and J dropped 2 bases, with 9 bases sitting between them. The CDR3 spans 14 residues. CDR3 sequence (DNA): TGTGCCAGCAGTTACGACAGGAAGAACTATGGCTACACCTTC. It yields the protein CASSYDRKNYGYTF.

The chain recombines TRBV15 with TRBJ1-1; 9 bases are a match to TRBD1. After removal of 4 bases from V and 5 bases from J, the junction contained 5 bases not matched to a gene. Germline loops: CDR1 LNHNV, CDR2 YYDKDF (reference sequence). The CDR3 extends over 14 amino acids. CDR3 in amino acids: CATSNRGLGTEAFF. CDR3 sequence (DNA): TGTGCCACCAGCAACAGGGGGCTAGGGACTGAAGCTTTCTTT. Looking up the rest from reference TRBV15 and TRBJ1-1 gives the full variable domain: DAMVIQNPRYQVTQFGKPVTLSCSQTLNHNVMYWYQQKSSQAPKLLFHYYDKDFNNEADTPDNFQSRRPNTSFCFLDIRSPGLGDTAMYLCATSNRGLGTEAFFGQGTRLTVV.

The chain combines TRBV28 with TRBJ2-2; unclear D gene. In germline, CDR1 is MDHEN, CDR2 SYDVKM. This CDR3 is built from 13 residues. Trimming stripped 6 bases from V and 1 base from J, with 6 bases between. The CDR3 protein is CASRRQNTGELFF. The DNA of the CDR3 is TGTGCCAGCAGGAGACAGAACACCGGGGAGCTGTTTTTT.

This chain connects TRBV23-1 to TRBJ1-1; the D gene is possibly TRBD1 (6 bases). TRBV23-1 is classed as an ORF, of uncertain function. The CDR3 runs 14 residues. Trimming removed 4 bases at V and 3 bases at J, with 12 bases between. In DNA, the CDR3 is TGCGCCAGCAGTCTAACAGGGTTCGACACTGAAGCTTTCTTT. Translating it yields CASSLTGFDTEAFF.

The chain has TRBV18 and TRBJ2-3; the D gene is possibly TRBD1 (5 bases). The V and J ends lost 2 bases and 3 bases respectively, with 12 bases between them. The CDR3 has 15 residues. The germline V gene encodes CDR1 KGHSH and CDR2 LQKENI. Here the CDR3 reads CASSPVQGATDTQYF. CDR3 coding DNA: TGTGCCAGCTCACCAGTCCAGGGTGCGACAGATACGCAGTATTTT.

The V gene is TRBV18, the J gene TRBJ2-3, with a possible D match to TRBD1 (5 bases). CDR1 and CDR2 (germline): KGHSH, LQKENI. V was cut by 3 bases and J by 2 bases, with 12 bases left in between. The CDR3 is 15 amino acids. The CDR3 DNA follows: TGTGCCAGCTCACCCATAACAGGTTTCACAGATACGCAGTATTTT. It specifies CASSPITGFTDTQYF.

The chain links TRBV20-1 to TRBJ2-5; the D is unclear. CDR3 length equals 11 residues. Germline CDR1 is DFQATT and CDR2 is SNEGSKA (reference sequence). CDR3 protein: CSAMGEETQYF. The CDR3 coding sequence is TGCAGCGCGATGGGCGAAGAGACCCAGTACTTC.

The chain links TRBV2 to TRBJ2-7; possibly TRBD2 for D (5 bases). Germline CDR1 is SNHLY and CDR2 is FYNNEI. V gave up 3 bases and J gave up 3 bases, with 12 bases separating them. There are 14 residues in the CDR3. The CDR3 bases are TGTGCCAGCAGTGAGGACTCAGGCGTCTACGAGCAGTACTTC. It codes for CASSEDSGVYEQYF. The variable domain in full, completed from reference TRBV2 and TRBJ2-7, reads EPEVTQTPSHQVTQMGQEVILRCVPISNHLYFYWYRQILGQKVEFLVSFYNNEISEKSEIFDDQFSVERPDGSNFTLKIRSTKLEDSAMYFCASSEDSGVYEQYFGPGTRLTVT.

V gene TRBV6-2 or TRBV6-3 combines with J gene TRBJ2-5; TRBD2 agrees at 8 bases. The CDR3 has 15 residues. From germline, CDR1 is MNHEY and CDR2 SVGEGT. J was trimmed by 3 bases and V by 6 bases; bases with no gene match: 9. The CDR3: CASSSHSGIEETQYF. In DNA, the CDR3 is TGTGCCAGCAGCTCCCATAGCGGGATCGAAGAGACCCAGTACTTC.

CDR3 sequence reads: CASSRYQFGEQFF. CDR3 DNA sequence: TGTGCCAGCAGCCGTTACCAGTTTGGTGAGCAGTTCTTC. This rearrangement joins TRBV14 to TRBJ2-1; no definite D call. V was shortened by 4 bases and J by 9 bases, with 13 bases between the two germline ends. The V gene's germline CDR1 is SGHDN and CDR2 FVKESK. The CDR3 contains 13 residues.

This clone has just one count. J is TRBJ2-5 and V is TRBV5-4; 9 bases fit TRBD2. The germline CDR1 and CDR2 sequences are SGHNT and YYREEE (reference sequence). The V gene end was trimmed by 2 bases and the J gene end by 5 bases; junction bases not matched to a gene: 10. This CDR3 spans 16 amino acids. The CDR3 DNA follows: TGTGCCAGCAGCTTCCTCGGGACTAGCATCACGGAGACCCAGTACTTC. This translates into CASSFLGTSITETQYF.

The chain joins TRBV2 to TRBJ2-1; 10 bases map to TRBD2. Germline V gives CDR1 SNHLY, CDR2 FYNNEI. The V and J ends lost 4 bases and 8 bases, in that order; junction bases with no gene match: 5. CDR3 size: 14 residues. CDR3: CASSVSGRAHEQFF. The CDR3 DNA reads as TGTGCCAGCAGTGTAAGCGGGAGGGCCCATGAGCAGTTCTTC.

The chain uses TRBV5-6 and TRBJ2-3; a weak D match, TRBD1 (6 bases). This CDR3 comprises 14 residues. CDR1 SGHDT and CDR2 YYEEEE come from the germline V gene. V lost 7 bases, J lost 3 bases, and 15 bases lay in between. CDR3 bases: TGTGCCAGCGGACGAGGGGGTCGGACAGATACGCAGTATTTT. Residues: CASGRGGRTDTQYF.